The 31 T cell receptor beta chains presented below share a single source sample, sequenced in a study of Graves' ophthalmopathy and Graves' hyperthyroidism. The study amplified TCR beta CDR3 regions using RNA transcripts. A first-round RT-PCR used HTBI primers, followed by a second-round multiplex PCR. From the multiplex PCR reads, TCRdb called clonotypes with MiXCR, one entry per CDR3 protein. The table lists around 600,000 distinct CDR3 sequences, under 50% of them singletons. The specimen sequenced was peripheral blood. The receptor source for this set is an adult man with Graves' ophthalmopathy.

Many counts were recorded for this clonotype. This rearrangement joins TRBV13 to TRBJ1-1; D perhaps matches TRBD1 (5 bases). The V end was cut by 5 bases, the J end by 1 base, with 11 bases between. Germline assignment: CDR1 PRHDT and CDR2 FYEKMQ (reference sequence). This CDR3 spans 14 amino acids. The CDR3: CASSLGRRNTEAFF. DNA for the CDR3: TGTGCCAGCAGCCTGGGACGGAGGAACACTGAAGCTTTCTTT.

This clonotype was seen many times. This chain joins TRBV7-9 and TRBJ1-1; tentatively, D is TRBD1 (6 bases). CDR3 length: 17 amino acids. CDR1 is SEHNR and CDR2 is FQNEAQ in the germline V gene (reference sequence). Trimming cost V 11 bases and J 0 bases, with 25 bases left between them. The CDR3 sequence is CAGATGGREVMNTEAFF. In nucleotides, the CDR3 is TGTGCCGGAGCTACTGGGGGGCGGGAGGTTATGAACACTGAAGCTTTCTTT.

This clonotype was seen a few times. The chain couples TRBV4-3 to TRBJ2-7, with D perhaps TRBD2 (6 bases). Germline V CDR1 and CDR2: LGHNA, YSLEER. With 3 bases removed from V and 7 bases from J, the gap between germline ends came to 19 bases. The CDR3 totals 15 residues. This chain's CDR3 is CASSHRDFVLGEQYF. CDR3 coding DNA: TGCGCCAGCAGCCACCGGGACTTCGTTCTTGGGGAGCAGTACTTC.

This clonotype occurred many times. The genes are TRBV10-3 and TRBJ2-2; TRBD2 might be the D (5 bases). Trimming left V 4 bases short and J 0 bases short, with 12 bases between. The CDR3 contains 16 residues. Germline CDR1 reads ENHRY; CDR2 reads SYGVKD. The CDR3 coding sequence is TGTGCCATCAGTGTAAGAAACGGGACGAACACCGGGGAGCTGTTTTTT. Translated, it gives CAISVRNGTNTGELFF.

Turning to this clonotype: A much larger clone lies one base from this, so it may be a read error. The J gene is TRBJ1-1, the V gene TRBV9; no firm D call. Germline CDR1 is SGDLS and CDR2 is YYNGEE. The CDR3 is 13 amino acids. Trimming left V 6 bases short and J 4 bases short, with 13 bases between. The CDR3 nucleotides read TGTGCCAGCACCCCCGACCTGATCACTGAAGCTTTCTTT. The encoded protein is CASTPDLITEAFF.

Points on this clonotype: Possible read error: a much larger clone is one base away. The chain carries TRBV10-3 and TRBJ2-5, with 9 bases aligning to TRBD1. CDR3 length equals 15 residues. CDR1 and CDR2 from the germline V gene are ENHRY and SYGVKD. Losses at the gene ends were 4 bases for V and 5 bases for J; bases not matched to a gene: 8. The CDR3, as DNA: TGTGCCATCAGTGGGCCGGGACAGGGTGGGGAGACCCAGTACTTC. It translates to CAISGPGQGGETQYF.

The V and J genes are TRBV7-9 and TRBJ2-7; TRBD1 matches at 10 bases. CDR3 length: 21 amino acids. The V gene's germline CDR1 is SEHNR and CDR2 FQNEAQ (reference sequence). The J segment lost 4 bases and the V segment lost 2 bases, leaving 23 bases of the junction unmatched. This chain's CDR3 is CASSLSGFLGQGTPMPYEQYF. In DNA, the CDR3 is TGTGCCAGCAGCTTATCCGGTTTTTTGGGACAGGGGACTCCTATGCCGTACGAGCAGTACTTC.

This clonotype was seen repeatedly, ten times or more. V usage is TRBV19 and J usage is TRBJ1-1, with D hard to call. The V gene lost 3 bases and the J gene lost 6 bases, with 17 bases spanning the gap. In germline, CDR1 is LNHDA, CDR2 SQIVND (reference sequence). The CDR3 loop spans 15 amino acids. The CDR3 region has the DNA TGTGCCAGTAGTATCGGGCGGGCTGAACACGCTGAAGCTTTCTTT. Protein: CASSIGRAEHAEAFF.

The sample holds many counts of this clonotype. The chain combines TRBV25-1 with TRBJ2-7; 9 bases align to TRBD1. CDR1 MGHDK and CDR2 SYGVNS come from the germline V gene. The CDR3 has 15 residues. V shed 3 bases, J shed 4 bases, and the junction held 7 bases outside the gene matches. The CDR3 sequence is CASSEEGTGKYEQYF. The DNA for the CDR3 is TGTGCCAGCAGTGAGGAGGGGACAGGGAAATACGAGCAGTACTTC.

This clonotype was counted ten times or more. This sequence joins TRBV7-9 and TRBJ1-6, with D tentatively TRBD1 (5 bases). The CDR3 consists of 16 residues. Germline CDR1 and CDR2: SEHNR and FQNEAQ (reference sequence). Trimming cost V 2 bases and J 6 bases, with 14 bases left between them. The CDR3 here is CASSLSAGVINSPLHF. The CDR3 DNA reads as TGTGCCAGCAGCTTAAGCGCGGGGGTTATTAATTCACCCCTCCACTTT.

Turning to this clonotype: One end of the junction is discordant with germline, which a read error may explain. CDR3 DNA: TGTGCCAGCAGCCAGGAAGCAGGGGCAGGGGTTAATGAAAAGCTGTTTTTT. This encodes CASSQEAGAGVNEKLFF. J is TRBJ1-4 and V is TRBV13, with D perhaps TRBD1 (6 bases). Per germline, CDR1 PRHDT and CDR2 FYEKMQ (reference sequence). The CDR3 spans 17 residues.

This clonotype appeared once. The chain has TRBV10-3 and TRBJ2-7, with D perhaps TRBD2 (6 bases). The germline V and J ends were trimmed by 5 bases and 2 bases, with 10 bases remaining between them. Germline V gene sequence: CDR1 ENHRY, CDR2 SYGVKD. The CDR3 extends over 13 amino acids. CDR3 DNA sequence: TGTGCCATCAGTCTGGGGACTCCCTACGAGCAGTACTTC. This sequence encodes CAISLGTPYEQYF.

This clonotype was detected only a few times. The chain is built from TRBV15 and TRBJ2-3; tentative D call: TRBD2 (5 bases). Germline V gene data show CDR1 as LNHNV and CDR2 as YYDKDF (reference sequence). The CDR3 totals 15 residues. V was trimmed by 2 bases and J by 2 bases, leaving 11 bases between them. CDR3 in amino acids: CATSRYRLATDTQYF. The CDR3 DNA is TGTGCCACCAGCAGATATCGGCTAGCCACAGATACGCAGTATTTT.

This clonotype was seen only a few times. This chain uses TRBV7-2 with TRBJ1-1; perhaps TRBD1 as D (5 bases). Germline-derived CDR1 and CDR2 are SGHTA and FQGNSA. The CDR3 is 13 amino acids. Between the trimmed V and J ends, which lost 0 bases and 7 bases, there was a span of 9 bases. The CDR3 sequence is CASSLAQGIEAFF. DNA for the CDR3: TGTGCCAGCAGCTTAGCTCAGGGTATTGAAGCTTTCTTT.

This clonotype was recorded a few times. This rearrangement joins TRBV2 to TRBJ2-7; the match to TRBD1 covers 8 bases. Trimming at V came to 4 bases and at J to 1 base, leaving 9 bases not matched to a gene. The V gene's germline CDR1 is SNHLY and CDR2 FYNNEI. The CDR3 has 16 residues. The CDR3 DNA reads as TGTGCCAGCAGTGGTCCCGGACAGGGATTATCCTACGAGCAGTACTTC. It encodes CASSGPGQGLSYEQYF.

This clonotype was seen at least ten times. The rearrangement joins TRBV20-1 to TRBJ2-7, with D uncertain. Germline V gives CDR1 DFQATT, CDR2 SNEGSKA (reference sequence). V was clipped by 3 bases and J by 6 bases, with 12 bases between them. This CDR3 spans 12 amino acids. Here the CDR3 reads CSASYRQGEQYF. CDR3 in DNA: TGCAGTGCTAGTTATCGTCAAGGCGAGCAGTACTTC.

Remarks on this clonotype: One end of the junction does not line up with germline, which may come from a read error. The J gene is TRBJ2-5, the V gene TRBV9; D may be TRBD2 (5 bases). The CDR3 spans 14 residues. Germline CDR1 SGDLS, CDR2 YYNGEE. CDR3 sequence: CASSIAPGVETQYF. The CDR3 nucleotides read TGTGCCAGCAGCATAGCACCCGGGGTGGAGACCCAATACTTC.

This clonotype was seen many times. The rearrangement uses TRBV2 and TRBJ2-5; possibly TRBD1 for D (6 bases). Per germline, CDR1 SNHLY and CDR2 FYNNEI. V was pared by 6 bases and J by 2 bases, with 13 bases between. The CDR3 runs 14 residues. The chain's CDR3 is CASSSSTGQETQYF. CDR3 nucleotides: TGTGCCAGCAGCTCCTCGACAGGACAAGAGACCCAGTACTTC.

The CDR3 here is CASSQEGGTAKGGYTF. The DNA for the CDR3 is TGTGCCAGCAGCCAAGAGGGGGGGACAGCAAAAGGTGGCTACACCTTC. The gene calls are TRBV14 and TRBJ1-2; 7 bases align to TRBD1. Trimming removed 0 bases from V and 7 bases from J; junction bases left unmatched: 11. This CDR3 has 16 residues. In germline, CDR1 is SGHDN, CDR2 FVKESK.

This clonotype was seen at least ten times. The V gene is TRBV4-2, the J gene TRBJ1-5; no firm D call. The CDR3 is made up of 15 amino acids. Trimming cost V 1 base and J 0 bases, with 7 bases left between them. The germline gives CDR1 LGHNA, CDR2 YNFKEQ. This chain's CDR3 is CASSQVHTSNQPQHF. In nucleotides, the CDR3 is TGTGCCAGCAGCCAAGTTCACACTAGCAATCAGCCCCAGCATTTT.

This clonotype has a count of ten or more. For the CDR3, the DNA is TGTGCCAGCAGCGTAGATCCCGAGACTGAAGCTTTCTTT. Translated: CASSVDPETEAFF. The gene calls are TRBV9 and TRBJ1-1, with D uncertain. The CDR3 spans 13 residues. V was cut by 0 bases and J by 5 bases, with 8 bases left in between. Germline-derived CDR1 and CDR2 are SGDLS and YYNGEE.

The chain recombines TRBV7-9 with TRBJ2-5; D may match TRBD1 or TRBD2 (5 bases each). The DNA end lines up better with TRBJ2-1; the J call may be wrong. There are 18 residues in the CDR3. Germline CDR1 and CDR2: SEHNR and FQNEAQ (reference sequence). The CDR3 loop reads CASSLPRDHTLHDTEQFF. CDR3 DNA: TGTGCCAGCAGCTTGCCCCGGGACCACACCCTCCACGATACGGAGCAGTTCTTC.

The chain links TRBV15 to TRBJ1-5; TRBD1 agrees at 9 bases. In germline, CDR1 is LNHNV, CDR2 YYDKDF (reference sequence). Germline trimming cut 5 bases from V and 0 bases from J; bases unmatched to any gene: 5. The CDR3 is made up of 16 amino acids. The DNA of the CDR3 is TGTGCCACCAGCGCAAGGACAGGGGCTAGCAATCAGCCCCAGCATTTT. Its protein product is CATSARTGASNQPQHF. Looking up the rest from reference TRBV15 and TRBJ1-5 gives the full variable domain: DAMVIQNPRYQVTQFGKPVTLSCSQTLNHNVMYWYQQKSSQAPKLLFHYYDKDFNNEADTPDNFQSRRPNTSFCFLDIRSPGLGDTAMYLCATSARTGASNQPQHFGDGTRLSIL.

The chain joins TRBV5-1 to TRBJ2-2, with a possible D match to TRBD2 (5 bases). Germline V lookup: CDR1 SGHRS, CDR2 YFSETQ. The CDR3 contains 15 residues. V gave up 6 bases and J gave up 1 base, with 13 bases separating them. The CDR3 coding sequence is TGCGCCAGCAAACCTAGGACTGAGAACACCGGGGAGCTGTTTTTT. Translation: CASKPRTENTGELFF.

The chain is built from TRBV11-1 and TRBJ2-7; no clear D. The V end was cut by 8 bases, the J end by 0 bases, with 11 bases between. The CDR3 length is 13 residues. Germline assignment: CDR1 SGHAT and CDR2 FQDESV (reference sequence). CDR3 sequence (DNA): TGTGCCAGCGTAGGTCAGGCCTCCTACGAGCAGTACTTC. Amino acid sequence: CASVGQASYEQYF.

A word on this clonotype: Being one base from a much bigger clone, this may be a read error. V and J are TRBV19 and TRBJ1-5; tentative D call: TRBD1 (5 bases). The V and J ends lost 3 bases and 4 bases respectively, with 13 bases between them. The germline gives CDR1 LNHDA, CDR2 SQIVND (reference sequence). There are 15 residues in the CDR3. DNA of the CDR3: TGTGCCAGTAGTATGGGAAGGGGTTGGAATCAGCCCCAGCATTTT. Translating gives CASSMGRGWNQPQHF.

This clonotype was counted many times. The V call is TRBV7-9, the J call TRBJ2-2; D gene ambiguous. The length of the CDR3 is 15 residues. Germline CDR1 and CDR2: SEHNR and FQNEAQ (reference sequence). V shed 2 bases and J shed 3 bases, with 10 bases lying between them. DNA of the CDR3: TGTGCCAGCAGCTTAAGGGAACCGGACACCGGGGAGCTGTTTTTT. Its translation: CASSLREPDTGELFF.

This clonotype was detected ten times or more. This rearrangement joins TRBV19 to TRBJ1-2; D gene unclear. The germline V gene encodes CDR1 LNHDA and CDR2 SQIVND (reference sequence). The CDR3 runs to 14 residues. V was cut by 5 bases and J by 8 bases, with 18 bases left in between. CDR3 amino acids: CASSPSAADRGYTF. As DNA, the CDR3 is TGTGCCAGTAGTCCCTCGGCGGCAGATCGAGGCTACACCTTC. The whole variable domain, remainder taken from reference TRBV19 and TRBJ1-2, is DGGITQSPKYLFRKEGQNVTLSCEQNLNHDAMYWYRQDPGQGLRLIYYSQIVNDFQKGDIAEGYSVSREKKESFPLTVTSAQKNPTAFYLCASSPSAADRGYTFGSGTRLTVV.

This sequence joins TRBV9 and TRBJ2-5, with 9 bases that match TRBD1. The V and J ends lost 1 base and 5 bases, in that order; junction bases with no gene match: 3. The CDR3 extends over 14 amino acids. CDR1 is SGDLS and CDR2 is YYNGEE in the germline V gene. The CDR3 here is CASSVTGGGETQYF. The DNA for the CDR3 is TGTGCCAGCAGCGTAACAGGGGGCGGCGAGACCCAGTACTTC.

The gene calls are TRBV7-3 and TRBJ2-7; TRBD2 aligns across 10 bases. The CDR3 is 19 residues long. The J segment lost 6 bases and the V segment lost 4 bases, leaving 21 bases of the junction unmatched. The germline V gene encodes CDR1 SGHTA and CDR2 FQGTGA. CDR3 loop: CASSSPLLAGVFSYGEQYF. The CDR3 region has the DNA TGTGCCAGCAGCTCCCCCCTCCTAGCGGGAGTCTTTTCGTATGGCGAGCAGTACTTC.

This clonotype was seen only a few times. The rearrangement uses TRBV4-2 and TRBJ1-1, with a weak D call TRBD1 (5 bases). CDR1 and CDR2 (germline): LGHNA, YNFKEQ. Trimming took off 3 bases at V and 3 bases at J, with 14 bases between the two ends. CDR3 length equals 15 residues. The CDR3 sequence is CASSHRGLGDTEAFF. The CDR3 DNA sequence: TGTGCCAGCAGCCACCGGGGGTTAGGGGACACTGAAGCTTTCTTT.